These 31 T cell receptor beta chains share one sample of origin, sequenced in a study of a mutant IDH1 vaccine in newly diagnosed glioma. TCRdb's copy holds only in-frame clones and misses some; the assay was immunoSEQ multiplex PCR. The sample holds approximately 67,000 clones, approximately 87% seen once. Time point in this sample: week 23, last vaccination. Alongside topical imiquimod, each dose of vaccine comprised 300 ug of mutant IDH1 20-mer peptide. These TCRs' antigens remain unknown. This specimen consisted of PBMCs, obtained from a glioma patient whose treatment included an IDH1 peptide vaccine. All receptors come from a man between 18 and 29 years old with glioma.

This rearrangement joins TRBV30 to TRBJ2-3; D is possibly TRBD1 (5 bases). The germline V gene encodes CDR1 GTSNPN and CDR2 SVGIG (reference sequence). The CDR3 extends over 14 amino acids. V was shortened by 0 bases and J by 1 base, with 8 bases between the two germline ends. For the CDR3, the DNA is TGTGCCTGGAGTGTCAAAGGGGGCACAGATACGCAGTATTTT. Its protein is CAWSVKGGTDTQYF.

V and J are TRBV9 and TRBJ1-3; the match to TRBD1 covers 9 bases. The V gene's germline CDR1 is SGDLS and CDR2 YYNGEE. V lost 4 bases and J lost 0; bases outside the gene matches: 20. The CDR3 contains 21 residues. The CDR3 region is CASSPSYGTGKSGNSGNTIYF. The CDR3 bases are TGTGCCAGCAGCCCTTCTTACGGGACAGGGAAATCGGGGAACTCTGGAAACACCATATATTTT. Full variable domain (rest looked up from reference TRBV9 and TRBJ1-3): DSGVTQTPKHLITATGQRVTLRCSPRSGDLSVYWYQQSLDQGLQFLIQYYNGEERAKGNILERFSAQQFPDLHSELNLSSLELGDSALYFCASSPSYGTGKSGNSGNTIYFGEGSWLTVV.

This rearrangement joins TRBV5-4 to TRBJ2-2; D remains ambiguous. With 4 bases removed from V and 3 bases from J, the gap between germline ends came to 4 bases. In germline, CDR1 is SGHNT, CDR2 YYREEE (reference sequence). This CDR3 comprises 12 residues. The CDR3 protein is CASSRDTGELFF. The CDR3 DNA sequence: TGTGCCAGCAGCAGAGACACCGGGGAGCTGTTTTTT.

The V call is TRBV6-6, the J call TRBJ1-1; 7 bases are shared with TRBD1. The CDR3 is made up of 16 amino acids. The junction had 9 bases not matched to a gene; V was cut back by 5 bases and J by 0 bases. Germline assignment: CDR1 MNHNY and CDR2 SVGAGI (reference sequence). This chain's CDR3 is CASSPYKTGMNTEAFF. The CDR3 DNA sequence: TGTGCCAGCAGTCCCTACAAGACAGGGATGAACACTGAAGCTTTCTTT.

V gene TRBV5-5 combines with J gene TRBJ1-1; the D is unclear. CDR1 is SGHKS, CDR2 YYEKEE, per germline (reference sequence). Trimming removed 0 bases at V and 5 bases at J, with 5 bases between. The CDR3 contains 12 residues. The CDR3 sequence: CASSLGTTEAFF. The DNA for the CDR3 is TGTGCCAGCAGCTTGGGGACGACTGAAGCTTTCTTT.

The chain carries TRBV4-3 and TRBJ2-1; 11 bases fit TRBD2. Germline V lookup: CDR1 LGHNA, CDR2 YSLEER. Trimming cost V 0 bases and J 2 bases; bases outside gene matches: 6. This CDR3 comprises 18 residues. CDR3 protein: CASSQDEGLAGAYNEQFF. The CDR3 nucleotides read TGCGCCAGCAGCCAAGATGAAGGACTAGCGGGCGCCTACAATGAGCAGTTCTTC.

The gene calls are TRBV4-2 and TRBJ2-5, with 14 bases aligning to TRBD2. The CDR3 length is 16 residues. CDR1 and CDR2 from the germline V gene are LGHNA and YNFKEQ. Trimming cost V 1 base and J 2 bases; bases outside gene matches: 0. The CDR3 bases are TGTGCCAGCAGCCAAGGACTAGCGGGGGGGCAAGAGACCCAGTACTTC. Its protein is CASSQGLAGGQETQYF.

CDR3 nucleotide sequence: TGCGCCAGCAGCCGCATGACTAGCGGGAGGGCCTACACCGGGGAGCTGTTTTTT. This sequence encodes CASSRMTSGRAYTGELFF. The J gene is TRBJ2-2, the V gene TRBV4-1; 14 bases are shared with TRBD2. CDR1 is MGHRA, CDR2 YSYEKL, per germline. This CDR3 is built from 18 residues. The junction had 7 bases not matched to a gene; V was cut back by 4 bases and J by 3 bases.

This sequence joins TRBV19 and TRBJ1-1; 8 nucleotides match TRBD1. The J segment lost 1 base and the V segment lost 2 bases, leaving 3 bases of the junction unmatched. The CDR3 is 15 amino acids. Germline V CDR1 and CDR2: LNHDA, SQIVND (reference sequence). CDR3 residues: CASSIPRGPNTEAFF. DNA for the CDR3: TGTGCCAGTAGTATACCCAGGGGGCCGAACACTGAAGCTTTCTTT.

This clone was counted a single time. The chain joins TRBV9 to TRBJ1-2, with 7 bases fitting TRBD1. V shed 3 bases and J 8 bases; nucleotides not matched to a gene: 10. Germline CDR1 and CDR2: SGDLS and YYNGEE. The CDR3 has 14 amino acids. The CDR3 sequence: CASSGGGGGRGYTF. The CDR3 DNA reads as TGTGCCAGCAGCGGAGGAGGGGGCGGCAGGGGCTACACCTTC.

V gene TRBV29-1 combines with J gene TRBJ1-5, with 7 bases that match TRBD1. The V and J ends lost 4 bases and 2 bases, in that order; junction bases with no gene match: 2. This CDR3 is built from 13 residues. CDR1 is SQVTM, CDR2 ANQGSEA, per germline. CDR3 in amino acids: CSVVTGGNQPQHF. Written as DNA, the CDR3 is TGCAGCGTTGTCACAGGGGGCAATCAGCCCCAGCATTTT.

The V gene is TRBV27, the J gene TRBJ1-5; the D gene is possibly TRBD1 (6 bases). V shed 5 bases and J shed 3 bases, with 11 bases lying between them. From germline, CDR1 is MNHEY and CDR2 SMNVEV (reference sequence). This CDR3 region has 14 residues. For the CDR3, the DNA is TGTGCCAGCAGTCCCCGACAGGACAATCAGCCCCAGCATTTT. It is translated as CASSPRQDNQPQHF.

The chain uses TRBV19 and TRBJ2-3; a weak D match, TRBD1 (5 bases). Per the germline V gene, CDR1 is LNHDA and CDR2 is SQIVND (reference sequence). This CDR3 is 15 amino acids long. V lost 3 bases, J lost 0 bases, and 10 bases lay in between. Here the CDR3 reads CASSITTASTDTQYF. The CDR3, as DNA: TGTGCCAGTAGTATCACGACAGCGAGCACAGATACGCAGTATTTT.

The genes are TRBV5-4 and TRBJ2-6; perhaps TRBD1 as D (5 bases). The CDR3 covers 15 residues. V was clipped by 1 base and J by 4 bases, with 9 bases between them. Germline V lookup: CDR1 SGHNT, CDR2 YYREEE (reference sequence). CDR3 DNA sequence: TGTGCCAGCAGCTTGTCAGGGTCCGGGGCCAACGTCCTGACTTTC. Translating it yields CASSLSGSGANVLTF.

The chain recombines TRBV5-1 with TRBJ2-7; tentatively, D is TRBD2 (5 bases). The CDR3 is 11 amino acids. V lost 4 bases to trimming and J lost 9 bases, with 11 bases between them. The germline CDR1 and CDR2 sequences are SGHRS and YFSETQ. The chain's CDR3 is CASSDDYRQYF. Written as DNA, the CDR3 is TGCGCCAGCAGCGACGACTATCGGCAGTACTTC.

The rearrangement links TRBV15 to TRBJ1-1; D may be TRBD1 (5 bases). Between the trimmed V and J ends, which lost 0 bases and 0 bases, there was a span of 8 bases. The CDR3 is made up of 15 amino acids. CDR1 and CDR2 from the germline V gene are LNHNV and YYDKDF (reference sequence). CDR3 sequence (DNA): TGTGCCACCAGCAGAGATCGGGGCATGAACACTGAAGCTTTCTTT. Amino acids: CATSRDRGMNTEAFF.

The chain couples TRBV7-9 to TRBJ1-1; D remains unclear. This CDR3 spans 12 amino acids. V gave up 1 base and J gave up 4 bases, with 4 bases separating them. Germline V CDR1 and CDR2: SEHNR, FQNEAQ (reference sequence). CDR3 residues: CASSLGLTEAFF. The DNA for the CDR3 is TGTGCCAGCAGCTTAGGACTCACTGAAGCTTTCTTT. Filled out from reference TRBV7-9 and TRBJ1-1, the complete variable domain reads DTGVSQNPRHKITKRGQNVTFRCDPISEHNRLYWYRQTLGQGPEFLTYFQNEAQLEKSRLLSDRFSAERPKGSFSTLEIQRTEQGDSAMYLCASSLGLTEAFFGQGTRLTVV.

This chain joins TRBV6-5 and TRBJ1-2; no clear D gene. Germline CDR1 is MNHEY and CDR2 is SVGAGI. CDR3 length equals 12 residues. V gave up 5 bases and J gave up 8 bases, with 12 bases separating them. The CDR3 DNA follows: TGTGCCAGCAGTCCCGTGGGTCGGGGCTACACCTTC. Protein product: CASSPVGRGYTF.

V and J are TRBV5-1 and TRBJ1-1, with D possibly being TRBD1 (5 bases). The germline CDR1 and CDR2 sequences are SGHRS and YFSETQ. Trimming shortened V by 5 bases and J by 0 bases, and 11 bases separated the two germline ends. This CDR3 spans 14 amino acids. CDR3 coding DNA: TGCGCCAGCAGATCTAAGGGGATGAACACTGAAGCTTTCTTT. Translation: CASRSKGMNTEAFF. The variable domain in full, completed from reference TRBV5-1 and TRBJ1-1, reads KAGVTQTPRYLIKTRGQQVTLSCSPISGHRSVSWYQQTPGQGLQFLFEYFSETQRNKGNFPGRFSGRQFSNSRSEMNVSTLELGDSALYLCASRSKGMNTEAFFGQGTRLTVV.

The chain recombines TRBV6-1 with TRBJ2-7; D unclear. This CDR3 comprises 14 residues. Trimming shortened V by 5 bases and J by 2 bases, and 13 bases separated the two germline ends. Germline V gene sequence: CDR1 MNHNS, CDR2 SASEGT. CDR3 coding DNA: TGTGCCAGCAGTTTTGACTTACCCCCCTACGAGCAGTACTTC. This encodes CASSFDLPPYEQYF.

This clone appeared once. CDR3 loop: CASSRPGQGAYEQYF. The DNA for the CDR3 is TGTGCCAGCAGTCGTCCGGGACAGGGGGCGTACGAGCAGTACTTC. This chain connects TRBV5-6 to TRBJ2-7; 12 nucleotides line up with TRBD1. CDR3 size: 15 residues. CDR1 is SGHDT, CDR2 YYEEEE, per germline. The V gene end was trimmed by 5 bases and the J gene end by 4 bases; junction bases not matched to a gene: 7.

The rearrangement joins TRBV6-6 to TRBJ1-5; a weak D match, TRBD1 (6 bases). Trimming removed 2 bases at V and 4 bases at J, with 9 bases between. In germline, CDR1 is MNHNY, CDR2 SVGAGI (reference sequence). The length of the CDR3 is 14 residues. The CDR3 is CASSYPGQNQPQHF. The CDR3 DNA reads TGTGCCAGCAGTTACCCCGGACAGAATCAGCCCCAGCATTTT.

This clone appeared a single time. CDR3 nucleotides: TGTGCCAGCAGTTTAAGTTATCAGCCCCAGCATTTT. It encodes CASSLSYQPQHF. The chain joins TRBV2 to TRBJ1-5; D is unclear. Trimming left V 5 bases short and J 5 bases short, with 7 bases between. The germline CDR1 and CDR2 sequences are SNHLY and FYNNEI. CDR3 length: 12 residues.

The V gene is TRBV20-1, the J gene TRBJ2-7, with D unresolved. CDR1 and CDR2 from the germline V gene are DFQATT and SNEGSKA (reference sequence). V was shortened by 0 bases and J by 5 bases, with 5 bases between the two germline ends. This CDR3 spans 11 amino acids. The CDR3: CSARDLNEQYF. In DNA, the CDR3 is TGCAGTGCTAGAGATCTTAACGAGCAGTACTTC.

The J gene is TRBJ2-2, the V gene TRBV4-1; D might be TRBD1 (5 bases). Germline V gives CDR1 MGHRA, CDR2 YSYEKL. The CDR3 covers 15 residues. The V and J ends lost 4 bases and 0 bases respectively, with 9 bases between them. The DNA for the CDR3 is TGCGCCAGCAGCCGATTAGGGGCGAACACCGGGGAGCTGTTTTTT. Translating it yields CASSRLGANTGELFF.

The rearrangement joins TRBV6-6 to TRBJ1-3; 8 bases match TRBD1. The germline V gene has CDR1 MNHNY and CDR2 SVGAGI (reference sequence). The CDR3 runs 13 residues. V lost 5 bases, J lost 9 bases, and 6 bases stayed unmatched. CDR3 protein: CASSDGQGTTIYF. The CDR3 DNA reads as TGTGCCAGCAGTGACGGACAGGGTACCACCATATATTTT.

This chain uses TRBV19 with TRBJ1-1, with D possibly being TRBD1 (5 bases). The CDR3 sequence is 14 residues long. The V gene's germline CDR1 is LNHDA and CDR2 SQIVND (reference sequence). The ends were cut back, 5 bases at V and 1 base at J, with 11 bases in the middle. In DNA, the CDR3 is TGTGCCAGTAGTGCGGCCAGGGCGAACACTGAAGCTTTCTTT. Translating gives CASSAARANTEAFF.

This clone was counted only a few times. J is TRBJ1-1 and V is TRBV5-1; no clear D. Germline CDR1 and CDR2: SGHRS and YFSETQ. Trimming removed 1 base from V and 0 bases from J, with 10 bases in between. The CDR3 extends over 15 amino acids. The CDR3 spells CASSLRMSMNTEAFF. The CDR3 DNA follows: TGCGCCAGCAGCTTGCGTATGTCGATGAACACTGAAGCTTTCTTT.

V and J are TRBV2 and TRBJ2-2; 12 bases are shared with TRBD2. This CDR3 is 16 amino acids long. The V gene end was trimmed by 2 bases and the J gene end by 4 bases; junction bases not matched to a gene: 2. CDR1 is SNHLY and CDR2 is FYNNEI in the germline V gene. CDR3: CASSEPGLAGTGELFF. The CDR3 DNA reads TGTGCCAGCAGTGAACCGGGACTAGCGGGCACCGGGGAGCTGTTTTTT.

This clone was seen a single time. V is TRBV27 and J is TRBJ2-3; 9 bases line up with TRBD1. Trimming at V came to 6 bases and at J to 5 bases, leaving 9 bases not matched to a gene. Germline V CDR1 and CDR2: MNHEY, SMNVEV (reference sequence). The CDR3 totals 15 residues. The CDR3 DNA sequence: TGTGCCAGCAGCCCGGGGAACAGGGGGCGAGATACGCAGTATTTT. Protein sequence: CASSPGNRGRDTQYF.

The sample holds a few counts of this clone. V and J are TRBV4-1 and TRBJ1-5; no reliable D call. Germline CDR1 and CDR2: MGHRA and YSYEKL. CDR3 length equals 15 residues. Trimming cost V 0 bases and J 1 base, with 7 bases left between them. In nucleotides, the CDR3 is TGCGCCAGCAGCCAAGAGTGGGAGAGCAATCAGCCCCAGCATTTT. It translates to CASSQEWESNQPQHF.